Below are 16 T cell receptor beta chains sequenced from a single sample in a study of cytomegalovirus exposure and HLA in healthy donors. The PCR ran on 60 Vbeta and 13 Jbeta primers. Measured with immunoSEQ multiplex PCR; TCRdb has only the in-frame clones, and not every one. The sample records around 160,000 clones, 65% to 70% being singletons. Sample: PBMCs. Source of these receptors: a woman between 18 and 29 years old in good health and CMV-seropositive.

This clone was picked up a small number of times. The chain combines TRBV2 with TRBJ1-4, with TRBD1 matching over 8 bases. Trimming took 6 bases from V and 7 from J; bases not matched to a gene: 7. Germline lookup yields CDR1 SNHLY and CDR2 FYNNEI. CDR3 length equals 14 residues. The CDR3, as DNA: TGTGCCAGCAGGAAGGACAGGGTCCCTGAAAAACTGTTTTTT. Amino acid sequence: CASRKDRVPEKLFF. The whole variable domain, filled in from reference TRBV2 and TRBJ1-4, reads EPEVTQTPSHQVTQMGQEVILRCVPISNHLYFYWYRQILGQKVEFLVSFYNNEISEKSEIFDDQFSVERPDGSNFTLKIRSTKLEDSAMYFCASRKDRVPEKLFFGSGTQLSVL.

The chain uses TRBV7-8 and TRBJ2-2, with a tentative D call TRBD1 (5 bases). Germline loops: CDR1 SGHVS, CDR2 FQNEAQ. CDR3 length: 19 amino acids. V lost 6 bases and J 1 base, leaving 24 bases between the germline ends. The CDR3 coding sequence is TGTGCCAGCAGGCTACAGCGTGGGCCAACCAGGGAGAACACCGGGGAGCTGTTTTTT. Protein: CASRLQRGPTRENTGELFF.

The chain's CDR3 is CASSKGGGVNTEAFF. CDR3 nucleotide sequence: TGTGCCAGCAGCAAAGGCGGGGGCGTAAACACTGAAGCTTTCTTT. The J gene is TRBJ1-1, the V gene TRBV7-2, with D maybe TRBD1 (6 bases). The CDR3 runs to 15 residues. Germline V gene data show CDR1 as SGHTA and CDR2 as FQGNSA. V was cut by 5 bases and J by 2 bases, with 15 bases left in between.

The chain couples TRBV6-6 to TRBJ2-5, with 11 bases lining up with TRBD1. The CDR3 consists of 14 residues. Germline CDR1 reads MNHNY; CDR2 reads SVGAGI (reference sequence). Unmatched junction bases numbered 6, after V lost 8 bases and J lost 4 bases. The CDR3 DNA sequence: TGTGCCAGCCAGGACAGGGGGCGGCCAGAGACCCAGTACTTC. Translation: CASQDRGRPETQYF.

The V call is TRBV27, the J call TRBJ1-1; D might be TRBD1 (5 bases). Germline CDR1 and CDR2: MNHEY and SMNVEV (reference sequence). This CDR3 is 14 amino acids long. Trimming cost V 3 bases and J 6 bases, with 14 bases left between them. CDR3 amino acids: CASSLSRQGSEAFF. CDR3 DNA: TGTGCCAGCAGTTTGAGTCGGCAGGGTTCTGAAGCTTTCTTT.

V and J are TRBV21-1 and TRBJ1-5. TRBV21-1 is a pseudogene segment. This CDR3 is 15 amino acids long. In DNA, the CDR3 is TGTGCCAGCAGCAAAGAATGGCGGAGCAATCAGCCCCAGCATTTT. It translates to CASSKEWRSNQPQHF.

V usage is TRBV5-6 and J usage is TRBJ2-5; 8 nucleotides line up with TRBD2. In germline, CDR1 is SGHDT, CDR2 YYEEEE. This CDR3 is built from 13 residues. V gave up 4 bases and J gave up 11 bases; unmatched junction bases: 10. In nucleotides, the CDR3 is TGTGCCAGCAGCCCCGACTGGCGGGAGGAGCAGTACTTC. It translates to CASSPDWREEQYF.

The rearrangement joins TRBV7-9 to TRBJ2-7; perhaps TRBD1 as D (6 bases). V gave up 5 bases and J gave up 6 bases, with 17 bases separating them. The CDR3 extends over 14 amino acids. Looked up from germline, CDR1 is SEHNR and CDR2 is FQNEAQ (reference sequence). CDR3 sequence reads: CASSGRIQGGEQYF. CDR3 nucleotide sequence: TGTGCCAGCAGCGGCAGAATACAGGGCGGCGAGCAGTACTTC.

This chain connects TRBV30 to TRBJ1-4, with 7 bases matching TRBD1. J was trimmed by 9 bases and V by 5 bases; bases with no gene match: 9. Germline V CDR1 and CDR2: GTSNPN, SVGIG (reference sequence). The CDR3 covers 13 residues. The CDR3 loop reads CAWSRQGMKKLFF. The CDR3 DNA reads as TGTGCCTGGTCCAGACAGGGAATGAAAAAACTGTTTTTT.

The gene calls are TRBV6-1 and TRBJ1-2; D remains unclear. The V gene's germline CDR1 is MNHNS and CDR2 SASEGT. Trimming took off 6 bases at V and 3 bases at J, with 8 bases between the two ends. The CDR3 length is 12 residues. The CDR3 is CASSGTDYGYTF. The CDR3 nucleotides read TGTGCCAGCAGCGGTACAGACTATGGCTACACCTTC.

This clone was observed a few times. The CDR3 sequence: CASSLQDNEQFF. CDR3 sequence (DNA): TGTGCCAGCAGCTTACAGGATAATGAGCAGTTCTTC. This chain connects TRBV5-6 to TRBJ2-1; possibly TRBD1 for D (5 bases). Germline assignment: CDR1 SGHDT and CDR2 YYEEEE. Trimming removed 2 bases from V and 7 bases from J, with 7 bases in between. The CDR3 covers 12 residues.

The chain links TRBV7-2 to TRBJ2-2; D is undetermined. The J call is uncertain, as TRBJ1-3 better fits the DNA end. In germline, CDR1 is SGHTA, CDR2 FQGNSA. This CDR3 is 15 amino acids long. The CDR3 DNA reads as TGTGCCAGCAGACTGGACGGACTCTCTGGAAACACCATATATTTT. Translated: CASRLDGLSGNTIYF.

The chain employs TRBV5-4 and TRBJ1-1, with 7 bases fitting TRBD1. Trimming at V came to 2 bases and at J to 1 base, leaving 2 bases not matched to a gene. This CDR3 region has 14 residues. Germline V gene lookup returns CDR1 SGHNT and CDR2 YYREEE (reference sequence). The CDR3 is CASSFRGRNTEAFF. CDR3 in DNA: TGTGCCAGCAGCTTCAGGGGGAGGAACACTGAAGCTTTCTTT.

The chain carries TRBV6-1 and TRBJ2-7; 11 bases line up with TRBD1. CDR1 and CDR2 from the germline V gene are MNHNS and SASEGT. CDR3 size: 13 residues. V gave up 6 bases and J gave up 5 bases; unmatched junction bases: 3. The CDR3 nucleotides are TGTGCCAGCAGGAGGACAGGGGGCGACGAGCAGTACTTC. Its protein is CASRRTGGDEQYF.

The rearrangement links TRBV6-5 to TRBJ2-7; 9 bases match TRBD1. CDR1 is MNHEY, CDR2 SVGAGI, per germline. CDR3 length: 14 amino acids. Trimming took 3 bases from V and 3 from J; bases not matched to a gene: 3. In nucleotides, the CDR3 is TGTGCCAGCAGTTATGCGACAGGGGGCTACGAGCAGTACTTC. Amino acid sequence: CASSYATGGYEQYF.

The gene calls are TRBV30 and TRBJ2-5, with D unresolved. The J call may not be correct, given that the DNA end is closer to TRBJ2-7. The CDR3 is made up of 12 amino acids. Germline V gene sequence: CDR1 GTSNPN, CDR2 SVGIG (reference sequence). CDR3 DNA: TGTGCCTGGGCTAGGAGCTCCTACGAGCAGTACTTC. Translation: CAWARSSYEQYF.